What follows are 30 T cell receptor beta chains derived from one specimen sequenced in a study of CD8+CD57+ T cells in acquired aplastic anemia. Profiling of TCR beta VDJ combinations and CDR3 sequences used genomic DNA as template. TCRdb re-called the reads with MiXCR, one entry per CDR3 protein. Among about 130,000 distinct CDR3 sequences listed, 48% were seen once. The specimen was sorted CD4+, CD8+, or CD8+CD57+ T cells (not recorded which) from PBMCs. These receptor sequences come from a human donor in good health, serving as a control.

This clonotype was seen at least ten times. The CDR3 loop reads CASSSEASSGNTIYF. The CDR3 coding sequence is TGTGCCAGCAGCTCCGAGGCGAGCTCTGGAAACACCATATATTTT. The rearrangement joins TRBV7-9 to TRBJ1-3; D is uncertain. Germline V gene data show CDR1 as SEHNR and CDR2 as FQNEAQ (reference sequence). V lost 4 bases, J lost 0 bases, and 10 bases lay in between. This CDR3 is 15 amino acids long.

There are many counts of this clonotype. The chain recombines TRBV20-1 with TRBJ2-3; TRBD2 aligns across 12 bases. The CDR3 runs to 16 residues. Germline lookup yields CDR1 DFQATT and CDR2 SNEGSKA (reference sequence). V gave up 3 bases and J gave up 1 base; unmatched junction bases: 5. The CDR3 loop is CSARASGGARTDTQYF. The DNA of the CDR3 is TGCAGTGCTAGGGCTAGCGGGGGGGCCCGCACAGATACGCAGTATTTT.

This clonotype was counted many times. J is TRBJ1-2 and V is TRBV3-1; D remains unclear. The germline V gene encodes CDR1 LGHDT and CDR2 YNNKEL (reference sequence). Trimming took 1 base from V and 0 from J, leaving 6 bases between them. This CDR3 spans 14 amino acids. In DNA form, the CDR3 reads TGTGCCAGCAGCCAAGGAGGAGCTAACTATGGCTACACCTTC. It encodes CASSQGGANYGYTF.

This clonotype has only a few counts. Its ends do not fully match the called genes, so a read error is possible. The CDR3 nucleotides are TGTGCCAGCTCACCACCGGGCACCAACACCGGGGAGCTGCTTTTT. Translated: CASSPPGTNTGELLF. This sequence joins TRBV18 and TRBJ2-2; D perhaps matches TRBD2 (5 bases). This CDR3 is 15 amino acids long. CDR1 and CDR2 from the germline V gene are KGHSH and LQKENI.

The table lists this clonotype with many counts. This sequence joins TRBV5-1 and TRBJ2-7; TRBD1 matches at 9 bases. The CDR3 covers 16 residues. V lost 4 bases to trimming and J lost 3 bases; unmatched junction nucleotides: 11. CDR1 and CDR2 from the germline V gene are SGHRS and YFSETQ. The CDR3 loop is CASSLSVGTGNYEQYF. As DNA, the CDR3 is TGCGCCAGCAGCCTCTCCGTGGGGACAGGGAACTACGAGCAGTACTTC.

The chain recombines TRBV24-1 with TRBJ1-1, with D possibly TRBD1 on 5 matching bases. Per germline, CDR1 KGHDR and CDR2 SFDVKD. With 4 bases removed from V and 5 bases from J, the gap between germline ends came to 13 bases. The CDR3 length is 14 residues. The CDR3 reads CATSERDRGTEAFF. CDR3 nucleotides: TGTGCCACCAGTGAAAGGGACCGAGGAACTGAAGCTTTCTTT.

To note about this clonotype: At one end the junction does not follow the germline gene, possibly because of a read error. The chain links TRBV10-2 to TRBJ1-4; 9 bases align to TRBD1. The CDR3 has 14 residues. Germline CDR1 and CDR2: WSHSY and SAAADI. CDR3 bases: TGCGCCAGCAGCACCGGACAGGGGAGCGAAAGACTGTTTTTT. It specifies CASSTGQGSERLFF.

The rearrangement joins TRBV7-9 to TRBJ1-2, with 11 bases identical to TRBD1. There are 13 residues in the CDR3. Germline V gives CDR1 SEHNR, CDR2 FQNEAQ (reference sequence). V gave up 3 bases and J gave up 8 bases; unmatched junction bases: 2. CDR3 loop: CASSLDRGRGYTF. DNA for the CDR3: TGTGCCAGCAGCTTGGACAGGGGGCGCGGCTACACCTTC.

V is TRBV15 and J is TRBJ1-6; no definite D call. V was clipped by 5 bases and J by 14 bases, with 13 bases between them. The germline V gene encodes CDR1 LNHNV and CDR2 YYDKDF (reference sequence). The CDR3 extends over 12 amino acids. The DNA for the CDR3 is TGTGCCACCAGCCCGAATGGCGGGGCCCTCCACTTT. It yields the protein CATSPNGGALHF.

This clonotype was seen at least ten times. The V call is TRBV7-9, the J call TRBJ1-2, with TRBD1 matching over 7 bases. CDR3 length equals 13 residues. V was pared by 2 bases and J by 5 bases, with 2 bases of the junction left unmatched. Germline loops: CDR1 SEHNR, CDR2 FQNEAQ (reference sequence). CDR3 residues: CASSLRDSYGYTF. The DNA of the CDR3 is TGTGCCAGCAGCTTAAGGGACAGTTATGGCTACACCTTC.

This clonotype was seen a single time. The rearrangement uses TRBV20-1 and TRBJ1-6, with D uncertain. The V end was cut by 1 base, the J end by 1 base, with 14 bases between. The CDR3 is 17 amino acids. The germline gives CDR1 DFQATT, CDR2 SNEGSKA (reference sequence). DNA of the CDR3: TGCAGTGCTAGAGTTGGCAGCCTAGAATCCTATAATTCACCCCTCCACTTT. Encoded protein: CSARVGSLESYNSPLHF.

This clonotype has only a few counts. This sequence joins TRBV20-1 and TRBJ2-3; 12 bases align to TRBD2. Per the germline V gene, CDR1 is DFQATT and CDR2 is SNEGSKA (reference sequence). V was clipped by 2 bases and J by 2 bases; unmatched bases: 8. The CDR3 is 17 residues long. This chain's CDR3 is CSARKPLAGGFTDTQYF. The CDR3, as DNA: TGCAGTGCTAGAAAACCACTAGCGGGAGGCTTCACAGATACGCAGTATTTT.

This chain links TRBV2 with TRBJ2-1; 10 positions match TRBD2. CDR3 length: 16 amino acids. Trimming removed 4 bases from V and 7 bases from J; junction bases left unmatched: 10. From germline, CDR1 is SNHLY and CDR2 FYNNEI. The CDR3 protein is CASSALPSGSKNEQFF. The CDR3 DNA sequence: TGTGCCAGCAGTGCCCTACCTAGCGGGAGTAAAAATGAGCAGTTCTTC.

The gene calls are TRBV7-2 and TRBJ2-7, with D perhaps matching TRBD1 (6 bases). This CDR3 has 14 amino acids. The V gene's germline CDR1 is SGHTA and CDR2 FQGNSA. Between the trimmed V and J ends, which lost 5 bases and 0 bases, there was a span of 11 bases. The CDR3 reads CASSAGTNSYEQYF. CDR3 DNA: TGTGCCAGCAGCGCAGGGACAAACTCCTACGAGCAGTACTTC. Full variable domain (remainder filled in from reference TRBV7-2 and TRBJ2-7): GAGVSQSPSNKVTEKGKDVELRCDPISGHTALYWYRQSLGQGLEFLIYFQGNSAPDKSGLPSDRFSAERTGGSVSTLTIQRTQQEDSAVYLCASSAGTNSYEQYFGPGTRLTVT.

This clonotype came up many times. The chain carries TRBV7-2 and TRBJ2-4, with TRBD2 as a possible D gene (6 bases). The V gene lost 0 bases and the J gene lost 5 bases, with 17 bases spanning the gap. The CDR3 runs to 17 residues. The germline CDR1 and CDR2 sequences are SGHTA and FQGNSA. The chain's CDR3 is CASSLASSAGLENIQYF. CDR3 bases: TGTGCCAGCAGCTTAGCGTCCTCGGCGGGGTTAGAAAACATTCAGTACTTC.

This clonotype was observed at least ten times. The chain uses TRBV5-1 and TRBJ1-2; D is undetermined. This CDR3 is built from 14 residues. CDR1 SGHRS and CDR2 YFSETQ come from the germline V gene. V gave up 4 bases and J gave up 4 bases, with 14 bases separating them. CDR3 in amino acids: CASSMGERGYGYTF. CDR3 DNA sequence: TGCGCCAGCAGCATGGGAGAGCGGGGCTATGGCTACACCTTC.

The chain recombines TRBV7-8 with TRBJ2-7; a weak D match, TRBD1 (7 bases). The CDR3 has 14 amino acids. The V end lost 8 bases, the J end lost 9 bases, and 23 bases lay between the germline ends. The V gene's germline CDR1 is SGHVS and CDR2 FQNEAQ. CDR3 sequence reads: CASLGGKGDRRQYF. CDR3 DNA sequence: TGTGCCAGCCTTGGAGGGAAGGGGGACAGAAGGCAGTACTTC.

This sequence joins TRBV10-2 and TRBJ2-7; TRBD2 agrees at 11 bases. CDR3 length: 16 residues. V gave up 5 bases and J gave up 3 bases; unmatched junction bases: 9. The germline CDR1 and CDR2 sequences are WSHSY and SAAADI. The CDR3 nucleotides read TGCGCCAGCAGTTACTCTAGCGGGGGGACTGACTACGAGCAGTACTTC. Encoded protein: CASSYSSGGTDYEQYF.

This clonotype was counted ten times or more. Here the CDR3 DNA reads TGTGCCAGTAGCCGAGACAGGGGGCGCGAAGTTGGAAACACCATATATTTT. It codes for CASSRDRGREVGNTIYF. The chain carries TRBV19 and TRBJ1-3; 10 bases agree with TRBD1. Trimming removed 6 bases from V and 3 bases from J; junction bases left unmatched: 11. The CDR3 spans 17 residues. Germline V lookup: CDR1 LNHDA, CDR2 SQIVND (reference sequence).

The chain carries TRBV7-9 and TRBJ2-7; D gene unclear. The CDR3 runs 13 residues. Germline loops: CDR1 SEHNR, CDR2 FQNEAQ (reference sequence). V was pared by 9 bases and J by 0 bases, with 12 bases between. CDR3 residues: CASLHQSSYEQYF. CDR3 in DNA: TGTGCCAGTTTACATCAGAGCTCCTACGAGCAGTACTTC.

The chain combines TRBV19 with TRBJ2-2; the D gene is possibly TRBD2 (6 bases). The germline V gene encodes CDR1 LNHDA and CDR2 SQIVND (reference sequence). Trimming took off 7 bases at V and 4 bases at J, with 22 bases between the two ends. The CDR3 contains 17 residues. The CDR3 sequence: CASTRKGVRGFTGELFF. In nucleotides, the CDR3 is TGTGCCAGTACCCGCAAAGGGGTGCGGGGTTTCACCGGGGAGCTGTTTTTT.

V and J are TRBV27 and TRBJ1-5; D call uncertain. CDR3 size: 16 residues. Germline CDR1 and CDR2: MNHEY and SMNVEV (reference sequence). Trimming left V 0 bases short and J 6 bases short, with 15 bases between. The CDR3 loop is CASSLSPGGGSQPQHF. The DNA for the CDR3 is TGTGCCAGCAGTTTATCTCCCGGAGGCGGCAGTCAGCCCCAGCATTTT.

This clonotype was seen many times. The genes are TRBV20-1 and TRBJ1-5; perhaps TRBD1 as D (5 bases). The CDR3 is 15 residues long. With 6 bases removed from V and 0 bases from J, the gap between germline ends came to 15 bases. The germline CDR1 and CDR2 sequences are DFQATT and SNEGSKA (reference sequence). Written as DNA, the CDR3 is TGCAGTGCCAAAACAGGAACCAATAGCAATCAGCCCCAGCATTTT. It translates to CSAKTGTNSNQPQHF.

This clonotype was picked up many times. The rearrangement joins TRBV12-3 or TRBV12-4 to TRBJ1-2; tentative D call: TRBD1 (5 bases). The CDR3 contains 15 residues. Trimming took 5 bases from V and 3 from J, leaving 16 bases between them. The DNA of the CDR3 is TGTGCCAGCAGTCCCCAGGGAGACCGGCACTATGGCTACACCTTC. It yields the protein CASSPQGDRHYGYTF.

This clonotype was counted between two and nine times. J is TRBJ2-6 and V is TRBV12-3 or TRBV12-4; 9 bases agree with TRBD1. V was pared by 4 bases and J by 0 bases, with 13 bases of the junction left unmatched. The CDR3 length is 20 residues. The CDR3 here is CASSSPRWTGEASGANVLTF. The CDR3 nucleotides read TGTGCCAGCAGTTCCCCACGGTGGACAGGGGAAGCCTCTGGGGCCAACGTCCTGACTTTC.

CDR3 sequence reads: CASSSGGGFTDTQYF. CDR3 sequence (DNA): TGTGCCAGCAGTTCAGGAGGGGGATTCACAGATACGCAGTATTTT. The V and J genes are TRBV25-1 and TRBJ2-3; TRBD1 or TRBD2 may be the D gene (6 bases each). Germline CDR1 MGHDK, CDR2 SYGVNS. V shed 5 bases and J shed 2 bases, with 14 bases lying between them. The CDR3 loop spans 15 amino acids.

V and J are TRBV6-1 and TRBJ2-7; 9 bases are shared with TRBD2. The CDR3 totals 17 residues. V trimming: 6 bases; J trimming: 0 bases; junction bases outside the gene matches: 12. Germline CDR1 is MNHNS and CDR2 is SASEGT. CDR3 in amino acids: CASRQGRLAESSYEQYF. The CDR3 DNA follows: TGTGCCAGCAGGCAAGGCAGACTAGCGGAGAGCTCCTACGAGCAGTACTTC.

The chain uses TRBV11-2 and TRBJ1-1; 8 bases are shared with TRBD1. V shed 0 bases, J shed 4 bases, and the junction held 7 bases outside the gene matches. Germline V gives CDR1 SGHAT, CDR2 FQNNGV. This CDR3 has 16 amino acids. The CDR3 nucleotides are TGTGCCAGCAGCTTAGACAGGGGGCGCTTTGGCACTGAAGCTTTCTTT. It translates to CASSLDRGRFGTEAFF.

This rearrangement joins TRBV7-9 to TRBJ2-6, with unresolved D. CDR3 length: 15 amino acids. Looked up from germline, CDR1 is SEHNR and CDR2 is FQNEAQ (reference sequence). Trimming left V 4 bases short and J 0 bases short, with 7 bases between. In DNA form, the CDR3 reads TGTGCCAGCAGCTACAGTTCCTCTGGGGCCAACGTCCTGACTTTC. This encodes CASSYSSSGANVLTF.

To note about this clonotype: A junction boundary mismatches the germline segment, possibly from a read error. This rearrangement joins TRBV4-3 to TRBJ1-2; no firm D call. There are 15 residues in the CDR3. In germline, CDR1 is LGHNA, CDR2 YSLEER. The CDR3 sequence: CASSQDLNAAYGYAF. CDR3 sequence (DNA): TGCGCCAGCAGCCAAGATCTGAATGCCGCCTATGGCTACGCCTTC.